The 26 T cell receptor beta chains below were found in one sample sequenced in a study of T cell responses to AZD1222 COVID-19 vaccine listed by TCRdb under 2021. The library relied on the immunoSEQ multiplex PCR assay. TCRdb limited this immuneACCESS table to in-frame rearrangements with V and J called. A share of clones is missing; checked studies link under half to unresolved V genes, and the rest is unexplained. This sample is represented by about 140,000 clones; 90% of them were singletons. Around 3.7% of the sample goes to the ten largest clones. The label giving this sample's time point can be read as: baseline before first vaccination. Material: peripheral blood, obtained on day 0 of AZD1222 vaccination. These receptor sequences come from an adult in good health.

The chain uses TRBV3-1 (or the pseudogene TRBV3-2) and TRBJ1-6; 8 bases align to TRBD1. The V and J ends lost 3 bases and 9 bases, in that order; junction bases with no gene match: 1. Germline V gives CDR1 LGHDT, CDR2 YNNKEL (reference sequence). The CDR3 covers 13 residues. DNA of the CDR3: TGTGCCAGCAGCCAGACAGGGGCTTCACCCCTCCACTTT. Amino acid sequence: CASSQTGASPLHF.

The V gene is TRBV7-2, the J gene TRBJ2-1; weak D call: TRBD2 (6 bases). This CDR3 is 16 amino acids long. Per germline, CDR1 SGHTA and CDR2 FQGNSA. V shed 2 bases and J shed 8 bases, with 19 bases lying between them. This CDR3 reads CASSLNVRLVGHEQFF. CDR3 sequence (DNA): TGTGCCAGCAGCTTAAACGTGAGACTAGTGGGCCATGAGCAGTTCTTC.

The chain uses TRBV9 and TRBJ1-1; no clear D. The CDR3 is 14 residues long. Trimming left V 4 bases short and J 1 base short, with 11 bases between. CDR1 is SGDLS and CDR2 is YYNGEE in the germline V gene. The CDR3 here is CASSPGDSNTEAFF. The CDR3 DNA reads TGTGCCAGCAGCCCTGGGGATTCGAACACTGAAGCTTTCTTT.

The chain combines TRBV27 with TRBJ2-1, with 7 bases aligning to TRBD2. The V and J ends lost 7 bases and 1 base, in that order; junction bases with no gene match: 10. Germline V CDR1 and CDR2: MNHEY, SMNVEV (reference sequence). The CDR3 totals 16 residues. This CDR3 reads CASILRGGFSYNEQFF. The CDR3 bases are TGTGCCAGCATCCTCCGGGGAGGGTTTTCCTACAATGAGCAGTTCTTC.

This chain uses TRBV5-4 with TRBJ2-7; 14 bases line up with TRBD2. V shed 4 bases and J 0 bases; nucleotides not matched to a gene: 6. Germline V gives CDR1 SGHNT, CDR2 YYREEE (reference sequence). This CDR3 has 17 amino acids. The CDR3 nucleotides are TGTGCCAGCAGCGTCCCCGGGACTAGCGGGAGCTCCTACGAGCAGTACTTC. Its translation: CASSVPGTSGSSYEQYF. The whole variable domain, remainder taken from reference TRBV5-4 and TRBJ2-7, is ETGVTQSPTHLIKTRGQQVTLRCSSQSGHNTVSWYQQALGQGPQFIFQYYREEENGRGNFPPRFSGLQFPNYSSELNVNALELDDSALYLCASSVPGTSGSSYEQYFGPGTRLTVT.

The chain has TRBV18 and TRBJ2-1; D may be TRBD2 (5 bases). Germline V CDR1 and CDR2: KGHSH, LQKENI. The CDR3 totals 14 residues. Trimming removed 6 bases at V and 7 bases at J, with 16 bases between. In DNA, the CDR3 is TGTGCCAGCTCCACTAGAACTCCAGAGAATGAGCAGTTCTTC. Protein: CASSTRTPENEQFF.

The chain carries TRBV5-1 and TRBJ1-2; TRBD1 might be the D (6 bases). The CDR3 has 16 amino acids. The V end was cut by 3 bases, the J end by 3 bases, with 18 bases between. The germline V gene encodes CDR1 SGHRS and CDR2 YFSETQ. This CDR3 is CASSSSQGRHDYGYTF. CDR3 bases: TGCGCCAGCAGCTCATCGCAGGGGCGACATGACTATGGCTACACCTTC.

This clone occurred once. V and J are TRBV19 and TRBJ2-7; 7 nucleotides align to TRBD2. Germline trimming cut 4 bases from V and 2 bases from J; bases unmatched to any gene: 5. CDR3 length: 14 amino acids. Germline V gene lookup returns CDR1 LNHDA and CDR2 SQIVND (reference sequence). The CDR3 coding sequence is TGTGCCAGTAGTAATGGGGGGACTACCTACGAGCAGTACTTC. This codes for CASSNGGTTYEQYF.

The V gene is TRBV7-8, the J gene TRBJ1-5; D unresolved. Germline V gene sequence: CDR1 SGHVS, CDR2 FQNEAQ. The CDR3 totals 15 residues. Trimming left V 5 bases short and J 0 bases short, with 11 bases between. The CDR3 loop reads CASSPPLYSNQPQHF. The CDR3 nucleotides read TGTGCCAGCAGCCCCCCACTATATAGCAATCAGCCCCAGCATTTT.

The chain is built from TRBV10-3 and TRBJ2-7; D is unclear. CDR1 is ENHRY and CDR2 is SYGVKD in the germline V gene. The CDR3 covers 12 residues. Between the trimmed V and J ends, which lost 2 bases and 6 bases, there was a span of 8 bases. Here the CDR3 reads CAISENGREQYF. The CDR3 bases are TGTGCCATCAGTGAGAATGGGCGCGAGCAGTACTTC.

The V gene is TRBV5-4, the J gene TRBJ1-4; D is unresolved. V shed 0 bases and J shed 5 bases, with 5 bases lying between them. The germline gives CDR1 SGHNT, CDR2 YYREEE (reference sequence). CDR3 size: 13 residues. In DNA form, the CDR3 reads TGTGCCAGCAGCTTGGCCGGGAATGAAAAACTGTTTTTT. It yields the protein CASSLAGNEKLFF.

This chain uses TRBV30 with TRBJ1-2, with D uncertain. Germline-derived CDR1 and CDR2 are GTSNPN and SVGIG (reference sequence). This CDR3 contains 15 residues. V was pared by 5 bases and J by 3 bases, with 19 bases between. The CDR3 bases are TGTGCCTGGGGATCCCCCCCAGAGATTTACTATGGCTACACCTTC. Its protein is CAWGSPPEIYYGYTF.

The chain carries TRBV5-5 and TRBJ1-2; D gene unclear. Trimming shortened V by 3 bases and J by 7 bases, and 13 bases separated the two germline ends. Germline V gene lookup returns CDR1 SGHKS and CDR2 YYEKEE (reference sequence). The CDR3 covers 13 residues. The CDR3 DNA sequence: TGTGCCAGCAGCTCGGAATACGGTCGTGGCTACACCTTC. It specifies CASSSEYGRGYTF.

V usage is TRBV4-1 and J usage is TRBJ1-1; possible D gene TRBD1, 6 bases. Germline V gene lookup returns CDR1 MGHRA and CDR2 YSYEKL. Trimming pared 7 bases from V and 4 bases from J, leaving 19 bases between. The CDR3 sequence is 15 residues long. This CDR3 reads CASTLRRGFATEAFF. The CDR3 DNA reads TGCGCCAGCACGTTACGGAGGGGGTTCGCCACTGAAGCTTTCTTT.

This clone was counted between two and nine times. The V gene is TRBV18, the J gene TRBJ2-7; 11 positions match TRBD1. CDR3 length: 14 amino acids. The V and J ends lost 7 bases and 5 bases, in that order; junction bases with no gene match: 7. Germline V lookup: CDR1 KGHSH, CDR2 LQKENI. The CDR3 protein is CASFKDRGRDEQYF. CDR3 sequence (DNA): TGTGCCAGCTTCAAGGACAGGGGGCGCGACGAGCAGTACTTC.

This chain uses TRBV10-1 with TRBJ2-7, with 8 bases lining up with TRBD2. The CDR3 runs 13 residues. Germline V gene data show CDR1 as WNHNN and CDR2 as SYGVQD (reference sequence). Losses at the gene ends were 10 bases for V and 0 bases for J; bases not matched to a gene: 5. In DNA, the CDR3 is TGCGCCATCTTAGCGGGGCCCTCCTACGAGCAGTACTTC. It is translated as CAILAGPSYEQYF.

This chain connects TRBV9 to TRBJ1-1, with a weak D call TRBD1 (5 bases). The ends were cut back, 6 bases at V and 1 base at J, with 31 bases in the middle. The CDR3 totals 20 residues. Germline V gene lookup returns CDR1 SGDLS and CDR2 YYNGEE. The CDR3 bases are TGTGCCAGCACCAAGGTGGTGGGGACGAGGGCGGGGCTTACGAACACTGAAGCTTTCTTT. Protein sequence: CASTKVVGTRAGLTNTEAFF.

The chain links TRBV2 to TRBJ2-1; 7 bases map to TRBD1. The CDR3 has 14 residues. V was clipped by 8 bases and J by 5 bases; unmatched bases: 9. The germline V gene encodes CDR1 SNHLY and CDR2 FYNNEI. CDR3 loop: CASEEGGSNNEQFF. The CDR3 coding sequence is TGTGCCAGCGAGGAAGGGGGCTCAAACAATGAGCAGTTCTTC.

J is TRBJ2-5 and V is TRBV6-2 or TRBV6-3, with 9 nucleotides matching TRBD2. V lost 6 bases and J lost 4; bases outside the gene matches: 6. The CDR3 extends over 14 amino acids. Germline V CDR1 and CDR2: MNHEY, SVGEGT. The CDR3 region is CASSRLAGRETQYF. The CDR3 DNA sequence: TGTGCCAGCAGCCGTCTAGCGGGGAGAGAGACCCAGTACTTC.

V is TRBV5-4 and J is TRBJ1-2; 12 bases match TRBD1. The trim removed 4 bases at V and 3 bases at J, leaving 7 bases unmatched. This CDR3 spans 16 amino acids. Germline lookup yields CDR1 SGHNT and CDR2 YYREEE (reference sequence). CDR3 protein: CASSTRDRGQYYGYTF. The CDR3 region has the DNA TGTGCCAGCAGCACCCGGGACAGGGGGCAGTACTATGGCTACACCTTC.

V gene TRBV5-1 combines with J gene TRBJ2-7; D could derive from TRBD1 or TRBD2 (5 bases each). The CDR3 consists of 15 residues. Per the germline V gene, CDR1 is SGHRS and CDR2 is YFSETQ. The V gene lost 2 bases and the J gene lost 5 bases, with 17 bases spanning the gap. The CDR3 spells CASSLSARGVDEQYF. As DNA, the CDR3 is TGCGCCAGCAGCTTATCGGCCAGAGGGGTAGACGAGCAGTACTTC.

The gene calls are TRBV11-3 and TRBJ2-7; TRBD2 matches 7 bases. Germline V CDR1 and CDR2: SGHNT, YENEEA. The V segment lost 8 bases and the J segment 2 bases; nucleotides outside the gene matches: 9. This CDR3 spans 14 amino acids. CDR3 nucleotides: TGTGCCAGCCGGGGGGAGCGGAGACCCTACGAGCAGTACTTC. Translation: CASRGERRPYEQYF.

This chain joins TRBV18 and TRBJ2-7, with 7 positions matching TRBD1. After removal of 2 bases from V and 6 bases from J, the junction contained 10 bases not matched to a gene. The CDR3 contains 15 residues. Germline CDR1 and CDR2: KGHSH and LQKENI. The DNA for the CDR3 is TGTGCCAGCTCACCAGTGGCAGGGGGTAATGGCGAGCAGTACTTC. Amino acid sequence: CASSPVAGGNGEQYF.

This clone was observed once. The chain has TRBV25-1 and TRBJ2-1; a possible D gene is TRBD1 (5 bases). V shed 7 bases and J shed 10 bases, with 11 bases lying between them. The CDR3 consists of 11 residues. Looked up from germline, CDR1 is MGHDK and CDR2 is SYGVNS. CDR3 loop: CASMQGAEQFF. The CDR3 DNA reads as TGTGCCAGCATGCAGGGCGCAGAGCAGTTCTTC.

The CDR3: CASSVTGGQETQYF. DNA for the CDR3: TGTGCCAGCTCGGTGACCGGGGGTCAAGAGACCCAGTACTTC. The chain uses TRBV18 and TRBJ2-5, with a possible D match to TRBD2 (6 bases). Germline-derived CDR1 and CDR2 are KGHSH and LQKENI. Trimming left V 6 bases short and J 2 bases short, with 13 bases between. CDR3 length: 14 amino acids.

The chain uses TRBV6-2 or TRBV6-3 and TRBJ2-7, with TRBD1 identical over 7 bases. Germline CDR1 MNHEY, CDR2 SVGEGT. V lost 6 bases to trimming and J lost 6 bases; unmatched junction nucleotides: 14. The CDR3 spans 15 residues. The CDR3 nucleotides are TGTGCCAGCAGCCTCACTTCCGGGACAGCCCTCGAGCAGTACTTC. Residues: CASSLTSGTALEQYF.